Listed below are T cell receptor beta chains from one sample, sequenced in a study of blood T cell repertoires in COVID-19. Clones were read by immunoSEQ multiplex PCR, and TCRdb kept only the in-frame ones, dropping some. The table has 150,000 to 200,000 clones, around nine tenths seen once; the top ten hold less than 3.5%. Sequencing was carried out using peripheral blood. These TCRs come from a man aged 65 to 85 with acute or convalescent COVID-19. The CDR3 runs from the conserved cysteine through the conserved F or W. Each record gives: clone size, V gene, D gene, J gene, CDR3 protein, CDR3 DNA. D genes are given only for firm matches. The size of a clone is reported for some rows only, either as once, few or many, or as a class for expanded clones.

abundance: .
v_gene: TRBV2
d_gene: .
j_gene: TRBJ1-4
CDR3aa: CASSVGRVANEKLFF
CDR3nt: TGTGCCAGCAGTGTAGGGAGGGTGGCTAATGAAAAACTGTTTTTT

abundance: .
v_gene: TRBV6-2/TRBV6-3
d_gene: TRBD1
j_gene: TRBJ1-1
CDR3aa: CASSQGAEAFF
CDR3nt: TGTGCCAGCAGTCAGGGGGCTGAAGCTTTCTTT

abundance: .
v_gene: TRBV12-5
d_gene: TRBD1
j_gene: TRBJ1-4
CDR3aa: CASGPGQGDEKLFF
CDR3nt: TGTGCTAGTGGCCCGGGACAGGGGGACGAAAAACTGTTTTTT

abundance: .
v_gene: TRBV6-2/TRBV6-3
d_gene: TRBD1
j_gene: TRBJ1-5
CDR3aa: CASSYRPTGWVDQPQHF
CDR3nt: TGTGCCAGCAGTTACCGCCCGACAGGGTGGGTCGATCAGCCCCAGCATTTT

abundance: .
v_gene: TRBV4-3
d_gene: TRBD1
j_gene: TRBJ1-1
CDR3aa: CASSLPGTGRAFF
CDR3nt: TGCGCCAGCAGCCTTCCCGGGACAGGGAGAGCTTTCTTT

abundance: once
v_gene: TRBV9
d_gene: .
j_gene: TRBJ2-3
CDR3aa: CASSGRDSHLTDTQYF
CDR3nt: TGTGCCAGCAGCGGGAGAGACAGCCACCTCACAGATACGCAGTATTTT

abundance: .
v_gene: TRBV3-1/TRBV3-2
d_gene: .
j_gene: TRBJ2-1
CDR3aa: CASSPPGNEQFF
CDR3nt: TGTGCCAGCAGCCCCCCCGGCAATGAGCAGTTCTTC

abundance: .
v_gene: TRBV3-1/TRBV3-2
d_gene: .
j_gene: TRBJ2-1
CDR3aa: CASSQDARGDNEQFF
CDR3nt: TGTGCCAGCAGCCAAGATGCCAGGGGCGACAATGAGCAGTTCTTC

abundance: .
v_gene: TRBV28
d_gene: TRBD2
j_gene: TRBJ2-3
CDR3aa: CASSLAKGLAGEDTQYF
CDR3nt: TGTGCCAGCAGTTTGGCTAAGGGACTAGCGGGAGAAGATACGCAGTATTTT

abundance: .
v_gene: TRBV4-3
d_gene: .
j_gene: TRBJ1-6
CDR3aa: CASSLVGQNSPLHF
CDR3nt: TGCGCCAGCAGCCTTGTGGGGCAGAATTCACCCCTCCACTTT

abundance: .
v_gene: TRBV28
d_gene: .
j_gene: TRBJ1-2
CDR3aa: CASSLTFAGYYGYTF
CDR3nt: TGTGCCAGCAGTTTAACGTTCGCAGGGTACTATGGCTACACCTTC

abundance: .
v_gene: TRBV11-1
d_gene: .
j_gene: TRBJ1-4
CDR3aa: CASSFQGTEKLFF
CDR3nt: TGTGCCAGCAGCTTTCAGGGGACTGAAAAACTGTTTTTT

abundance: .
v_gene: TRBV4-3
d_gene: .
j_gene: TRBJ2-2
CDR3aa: CASSQGTRLGGELFF
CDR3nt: TGCGCCAGCAGCCAAGGGACAAGGCTTGGCGGGGAGCTGTTTTTT

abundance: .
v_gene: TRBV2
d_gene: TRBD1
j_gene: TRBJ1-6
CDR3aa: CASSEGGGYDNSPLHF
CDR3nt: TGTGCCAGCAGTGAAGGAGGGGGCTACGATAATTCACCCCTCCACTTT

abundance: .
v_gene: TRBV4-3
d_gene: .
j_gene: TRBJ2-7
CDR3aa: CASSQEGFRGEQYF
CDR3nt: TGCGCCAGCAGCCAAGAGGGCTTTAGGGGCGAGCAGTACTTC

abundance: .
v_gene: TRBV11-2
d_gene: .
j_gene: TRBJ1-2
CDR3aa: CASSHGQHYGYTF
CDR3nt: TGTGCCAGCAGCCACGGACAGCACTATGGCTACACCTTC

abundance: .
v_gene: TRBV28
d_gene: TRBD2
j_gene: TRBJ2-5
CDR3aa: CASSLLAGGQETQYF
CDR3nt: TGTGCCAGCAGTTTACTAGCGGGGGGGCAGGAGACCCAGTACTTC

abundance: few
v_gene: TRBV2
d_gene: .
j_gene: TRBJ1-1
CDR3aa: CASTLGRETEAFF
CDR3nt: TGTGCCAGCACCTTAGGACGGGAGACTGAAGCTTTCTTT

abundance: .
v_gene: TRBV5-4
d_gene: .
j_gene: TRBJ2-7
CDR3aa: CASSLEGGGYEQYF
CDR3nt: TGTGCCAGCAGCTTGGAAGGGGGGGGGTACGAGCAGTACTTC

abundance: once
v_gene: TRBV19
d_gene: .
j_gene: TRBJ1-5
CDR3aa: CASTPLRLTGTDQPQHF
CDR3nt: TGTGCCAGTACCCCCCTGCGGCTTACAGGGACGGATCAGCCCCAGCATTTT

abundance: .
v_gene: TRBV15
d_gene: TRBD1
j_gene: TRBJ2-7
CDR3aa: CATGQGAYEQYF
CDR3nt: TGTGCCACCGGGCAGGGGGCCTACGAGCAGTACTTC

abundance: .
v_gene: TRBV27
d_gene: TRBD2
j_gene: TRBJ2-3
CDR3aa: CASSWTSGRDTQYF
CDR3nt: TGTGCCAGCAGCTGGACTAGCGGGAGGGATACGCAGTATTTT

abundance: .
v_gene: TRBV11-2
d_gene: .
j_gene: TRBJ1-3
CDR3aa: CASSLDLAGNTIYF
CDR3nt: TGTGCCAGCAGCTTAGATCTCGCTGGAAACACCATATATTTT

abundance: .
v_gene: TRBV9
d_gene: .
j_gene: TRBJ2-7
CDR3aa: CASSVVGESEQYF
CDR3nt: TGTGCCAGCAGCGTAGTAGGAGAAAGCGAGCAGTACTTC

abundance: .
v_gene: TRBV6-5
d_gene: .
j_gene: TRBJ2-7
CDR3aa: CASSYGRGVVSYEQYF
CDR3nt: TGTGCCAGCAGTTACGGGAGGGGGGTAGTCTCCTACGAGCAGTACTTC

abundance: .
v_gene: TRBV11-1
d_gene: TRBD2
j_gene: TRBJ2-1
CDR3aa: CASSLGGSGSYNEQFF
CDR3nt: TGTGCCAGCAGCTTAGGTGGTAGCGGGAGCTACAATGAGCAGTTCTTC

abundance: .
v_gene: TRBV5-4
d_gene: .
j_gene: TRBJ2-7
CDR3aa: CASSKGLTYEQYF
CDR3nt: TGTGCCAGCAGCAAGGGACTTACCTACGAGCAGTACTTC

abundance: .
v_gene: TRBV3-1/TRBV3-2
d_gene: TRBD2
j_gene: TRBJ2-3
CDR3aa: CASSQDQAGGDTQYF
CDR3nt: TGTGCCAGCAGCCAAGATCAGGCGGGAGGGGATACGCAGTATTTT

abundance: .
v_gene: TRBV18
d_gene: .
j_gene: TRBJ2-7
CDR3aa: CASSPPTVYYEQYF
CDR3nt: TGTGCCAGCTCACCACCGACAGTCTATTACGAGCAGTACTTC

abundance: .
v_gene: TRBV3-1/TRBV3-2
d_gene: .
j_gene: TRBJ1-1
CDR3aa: CASNSPRLEGTEAFF
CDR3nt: TGTGCCAGCAACTCCCCCAGGCTGGAGGGTACTGAAGCTTTCTTT

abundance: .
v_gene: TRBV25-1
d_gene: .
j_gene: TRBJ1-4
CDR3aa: CASSEYAGFNEKLFF
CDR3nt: TGTGCCAGCAGTGAATACGCCGGGTTTAATGAAAAACTGTTTTTT

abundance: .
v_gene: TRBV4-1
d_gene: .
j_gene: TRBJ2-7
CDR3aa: CASSQADRALHEQYF
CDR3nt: TGCGCCAGCAGCCAAGCGGACAGAGCTTTGCACGAGCAGTACTTC

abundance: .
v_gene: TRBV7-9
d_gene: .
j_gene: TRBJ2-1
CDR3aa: CASTYQGEERAGYNEQFF
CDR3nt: TGTGCCAGCACCTATCAGGGGGAGGAGCGTGCGGGATACAATGAGCAGTTCTTC

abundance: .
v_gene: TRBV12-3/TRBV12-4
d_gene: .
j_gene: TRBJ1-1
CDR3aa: CASAGYTEAFF
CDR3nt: TGTGCCAGCGCAGGGTACACTGAAGCTTTCTTT

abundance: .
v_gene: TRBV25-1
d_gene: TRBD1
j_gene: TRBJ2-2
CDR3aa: CATRDRGAGELFF
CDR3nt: TGTGCCACCCGGGACAGGGGGGCCGGGGAGCTGTTTTTT

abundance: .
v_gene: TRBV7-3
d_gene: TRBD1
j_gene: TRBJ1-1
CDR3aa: CASSRDRGTEAFF
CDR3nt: TGTGCCAGCAGTAGGGACAGGGGCACTGAAGCTTTCTTT

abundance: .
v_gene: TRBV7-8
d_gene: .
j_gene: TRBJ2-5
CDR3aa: CASSPGGKATQYF
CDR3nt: TGTGCCAGCAGCCCGGGGGGCAAAGCGACCCAGTACTTC

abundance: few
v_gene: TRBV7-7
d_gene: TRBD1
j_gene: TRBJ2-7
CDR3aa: CASSSGQGNEQYF
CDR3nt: TGTGCTAGCAGCTCGGGACAGGGCAACGAGCAGTACTTC

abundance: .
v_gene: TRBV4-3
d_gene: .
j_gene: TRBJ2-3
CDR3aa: CASSQAQGFSTDTQYF
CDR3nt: TGCGCCAGCAGCCAAGCTCAGGGGTTTAGCACAGATACGCAGTATTTT

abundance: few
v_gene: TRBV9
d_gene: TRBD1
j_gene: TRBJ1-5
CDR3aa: CASSADRGGQPQHF
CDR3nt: TGTGCCAGCAGCGCGGACAGGGGCGGTCAGCCCCAGCATTTT

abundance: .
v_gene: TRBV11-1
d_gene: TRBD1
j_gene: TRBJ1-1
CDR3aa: CASSLAGTGGAAFF
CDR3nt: TGTGCCAGCAGCTTGGCCGGGACAGGGGGCGCGGCTTTCTTT

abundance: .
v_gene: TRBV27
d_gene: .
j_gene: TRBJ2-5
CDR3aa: CASSPRSSQETQYF
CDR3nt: TGTGCCAGCAGTCCGAGGAGTAGTCAGGAGACCCAGTACTTC

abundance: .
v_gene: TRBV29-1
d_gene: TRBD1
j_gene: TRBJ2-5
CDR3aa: CSPPTGETQYF
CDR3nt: TGCAGCCCCCCGACAGGGGAGACCCAGTACTTC

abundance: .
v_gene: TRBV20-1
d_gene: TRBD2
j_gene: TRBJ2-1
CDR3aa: CSASSSGSSYNEQFF
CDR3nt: TGCAGTGCTAGTTCTAGCGGGAGCTCCTACAATGAGCAGTTCTTC

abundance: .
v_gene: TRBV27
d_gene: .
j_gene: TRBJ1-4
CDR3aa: CASSLSRYRVEKLFF
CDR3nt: TGTGCCAGCAGTTTATCGAGGTATCGAGTAGAAAAACTGTTTTTT

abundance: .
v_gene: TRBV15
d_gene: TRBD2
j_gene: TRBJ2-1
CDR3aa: CATSRDAFSGGASEQFF
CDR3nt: TGTGCCACCAGCAGAGACGCGTTCAGCGGGGGGGCCAGTGAGCAGTTCTTC

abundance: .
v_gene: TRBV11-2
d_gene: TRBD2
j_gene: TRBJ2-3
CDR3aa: CASSLRPSGLTDTQYF
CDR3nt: TGTGCCAGCAGCTTACGGCCTAGCGGCCTCACAGATACGCAGTATTTT

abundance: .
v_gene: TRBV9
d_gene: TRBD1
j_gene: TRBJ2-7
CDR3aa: CASSVGDRNYEQYF
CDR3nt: TGTGCCAGCAGCGTGGGGGACAGAAACTACGAGCAGTACTTC

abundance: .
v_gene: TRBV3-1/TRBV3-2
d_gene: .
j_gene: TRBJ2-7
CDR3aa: CASSLIGSEQYF
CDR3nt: TGTGCCAGCAGTCTTATCGGGAGCGAGCAGTACTTC

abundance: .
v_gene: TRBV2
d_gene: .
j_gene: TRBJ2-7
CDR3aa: CASRKPGHLRGEQYF
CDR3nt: TGTGCCAGCAGAAAACCGGGACATCTCCGAGGGGAGCAGTACTTC

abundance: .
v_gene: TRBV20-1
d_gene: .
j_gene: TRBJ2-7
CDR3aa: CRIWGPYEQYF
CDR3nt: TGCAGGATCTGGGGGCCCTACGAGCAGTACTTC

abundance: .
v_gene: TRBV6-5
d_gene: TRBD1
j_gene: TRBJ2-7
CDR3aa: CASSRDRNYEQYF
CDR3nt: TGTGCCAGCAGCAGGGACAGAAACTACGAGCAGTACTTC

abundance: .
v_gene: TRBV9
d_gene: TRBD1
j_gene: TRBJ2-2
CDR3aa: CASSARDRNTGELFF
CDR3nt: TGTGCCAGCAGCGCCCGGGACAGAAACACCGGGGAGCTGTTTTTT

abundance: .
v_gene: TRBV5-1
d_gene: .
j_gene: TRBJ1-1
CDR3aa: CASSGGGETEAFF
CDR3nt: TGCGCCAGCAGCGGCGGGGGAGAAACTGAAGCTTTCTTT